Here is one T cell receptor beta chain with its context. This clone was seen once. Its specific antigen is unknown. Base qualities are not at hand, and no much larger clone is one base apart. The sample's time point label, decoded: baseline before first vaccination. The vaccinee samples were drawn from two UK trials, COV001 and COV002, one of which was a single-blind randomized controlled phase 2/3 trial testing AZD1222 (ChAdOx1 nCoV-19) in healthy adults. For TCRbeta chain sequencing, PBMC samples from trial participants were taken at day 0 and at day 28 after the second dose. This sample is part of a study of T cell responses to AZD1222 COVID-19 vaccine (dated by TCRdb to the early 2020s). In terms of the full investigation: AZD1222 recipients with second doses at about 4 weeks or about 12 weeks were pooled, because spike-specific TCR depth and breadth did not differ between schedules. TCR sequencing was performed for over 230 trial participants, of whom some 200 were given two doses of AZD1222 and roughly 25 were given two doses of MenACWY control vaccine. Enrollment into the trials was organized by age into subgroups of 18-55, 56-69 and 70-plus years, and those subgroups contained approximately 160, 26 and 62 TCR-sequenced participants, respectively.

V is cut by 7 bases and J by 2 bases, and the space between the germline ends is 12 bases. The germline V gene sets CDR1 to SNHLY and CDR2 to FYNNEI. The CDR3 contains 13 residues, cysteine and phenylalanine counted. Only CDR3 DNA remains: 39 bases, in frame from the first base. What the work shows at the level of the full study, not this receptor alone: Reportedly, almost half of the unique spike-specific TCRs recognized epitopes lying outside the regions that are mutated in the B.1.351 and B.1.1.7 variants. Conclusions about previously exposed vaccinees are limited, since just a handful of AZD1222 recipients were seropositive for SARS-CoV-2 at baseline. A significant rise in spike-specific TCR breadth and depth was observed after two AZD1222 doses relative to day 0 and relative to MenACWY recipients. Participants were mostly white British, with more females than males. The authors suggested clonal diversity may have been underestimated. Vaccine-associated CD4 TCRs spanned the whole spike protein, with dominant responses in regions 160-218 and 743-854. No day 14 peak-response samples were available, so repertoires were characterized only after the peak T cell response. In the small 56-69-year group, the increase in depth fell short of significance, most likely because of low power.

The CDR3 regions of human TCRbeta chains were analyzed by immunosequencing. In the authors' own workflow: Repertoire TCRs were matched against a reference library of SARS-CoV-2-specific TCRs generated with the MIRA antigen-specificity platform. Breadth was defined as the fraction of unique TCRs that were SARS-CoV-2-associated. Depth was defined as the fraction of total T cells that were SARS-CoV-2-associated. Using the MIRA data, each spike-specific TCR was assigned both to the spike region to which the TCR was reactive and to a CD4 or CD8 class. Log10-transformed breadth and depth values were compared by one-way ANOVA with Sidak's multiple comparisons tests. This is the immuneACCESS table as TCRdb keeps it, with only in-frame sequences that have V and J called. A part of the clones is gone; compared with another copy, unresolved V genes explain less than half, and the rest is unexplained. V, J and clone size reflect that table, while D and trimming were determined from the DNA. Present in this sample are about 150,000 clones, 91% of which were seen just once. Approximately 4% of the sample lies in the top ten.

Sequenced material: peripheral blood, taken on day 0 of AZD1222 vaccination. The TCR comes from an adult in good health. The receptor chain draws on TRBV2 and TRBJ2-7; the D gene could be TRBD1 or TRBD2, each one agreeing over 6 bases. The DNA reads as follows: TGTGCCAGCAAACCGGGGGCCCCCTACGAGCAGTACTTC. This is translated as CASKPGAPYEQYF.